Sequencing of this T cell receptor beta chain was carried out in a study of Ad26.COV2.S vaccination and SARS-CoV-2 variants. Method: immunoSEQ multiplex PCR; TCRdb's copy keeps in-frame clones and lacks some. The table includes approximately 90,000 clones, more than 70% detected once. The CDR3 extends over 20 amino acids. Germline CDR1 and CDR2: LNHDA and SQIVND (reference sequence). V lost 1 base and J 4 bases, leaving 25 bases between the germline ends. The gene calls are TRBV19 and TRBJ2-2, with D tentatively TRBD2 (6 bases). The source was peripheral blood, collected after recovery from COVID-19. The clonotype comes from a human donor who had recovered from COVID-19. The CDR3, as DNA: TGTGCCAGTAGTATAGGAGCGCGCGGGGATTTTTCGTCAAGCACCGGGGAGCTGTTTTTT. Its translation is CASSIGARGDFSSSTGELFF.